This T cell receptor beta chain was sequenced for a study of T cells in Graves' hyperthyroidism and ophthalmopathy. General observations from the study: Ophthalmopathy and stable hyperthyroidism were separated by a 13 V-J model.

A NOSPECS grade of at least 4, a Clinical Activity Score of at least 3 and duration under 3 months were recorded in ophthalmopathy patients. Clinicians diagnosed patients from clinical symptoms, serum thyroxine and TRAb, thyroid ultrasound and orbital computed tomography. 10 ml of fresh peripheral blood supplied the PBMCs. Germline CDR1 SEHNR, CDR2 FQNEAQ (reference sequence). V lost 2 bases and J 6 bases, leaving 8 bases between the germline ends. The CDR3 extends over 13 amino acids. This clonotype has at least ten counts. Its antigen is unknown. Amplified TCR beta CDR3 regions came from RNA transcripts. TCR CDR3 underwent first-round RT-PCR with the HTBI primer set. TCRdb reanalysed the multiplex PCR reads using MiXCR and keeps one entry per CDR3 protein. The sample has roughly 350,000 distinct CDR3 sequences; about 14% are singletons.

The sequence came from a woman aged 25 to 45 with Graves' ophthalmopathy. The sequencing input was blood. The chain employs TRBV7-9 and TRBJ2-1, with D unresolved. CDR3 sequence: CASSLLTVNEQFF. CDR3 coding DNA: TGTGCCAGCAGCTTACTCACGGTCAATGAGCAGTTCTTC. The full variable domain, with the rest looked up from reference TRBV7-9 and TRBJ2-1, is DTGVSQNPRHKITKRGQNVTFRCDPISEHNRLYWYRQTLGQGPEFLTYFQNEAQLEKSRLLSDRFSAERPKGSFSTLEIQRTEQGDSAMYLCASSLLTVNEQFFGPGTRLTVL.